Below, 25 T cell receptor beta chains from the same sample are listed, as sequenced in a study of blood T cell repertoires in COVID-19. Produced via immunoSEQ multiplex PCR; TCRdb's table is partial and in-frame only. The profile shows approximately 150,000 clones, around four fifths of them singletons. The specimen sequenced was peripheral blood. Receptors originate from a man between 65 and 85 years old who had recovered from COVID-19.

The table lists this clone with a few counts. This chain joins TRBV30 and TRBJ2-7; D is unclear. Germline V gene data show CDR1 as GTSNPN and CDR2 as SVGIG (reference sequence). This CDR3 has 11 residues. The V end was cut by 1 base, the J end by 6 bases, with 7 bases between. The CDR3 nucleotides read TGTGCCTGGAGTGATTTTCGCGAGCAGTACTTC. This sequence encodes CAWSDFREQYF.

The V call is TRBV18, the J call TRBJ2-3, with TRBD2 matching over 8 bases. With V trimmed by 2 bases and J by 0 bases, 4 bases remained unmatched. The CDR3 extends over 16 amino acids. Germline V gene lookup returns CDR1 KGHSH and CDR2 LQKENI. The CDR3 nucleotides read TGTGCCAGCTCACCAAGGCTAGCGGGTAGCACAGATACGCAGTATTTT. Encoded protein: CASSPRLAGSTDTQYF.

The chain links TRBV2 to TRBJ2-5; 8 bases match TRBD1. Germline CDR1 and CDR2: SNHLY and FYNNEI. This CDR3 has 16 amino acids. V was clipped by 4 bases and J by 1 base; unmatched bases: 8. The CDR3 sequence is CASSGADRGVQETQYF. DNA of the CDR3: TGTGCCAGCAGTGGGGCCGACAGGGGCGTCCAAGAGACCCAGTACTTC.

The rearrangement uses TRBV7-9 and TRBJ2-1; 8 positions agree with TRBD2. V gave up 5 bases and J gave up 3 bases; unmatched junction bases: 12. Germline CDR1 is SEHNR and CDR2 is FQNEAQ (reference sequence). The CDR3 is 17 residues long. The CDR3 protein is CASSRDLTSGVYNEQFF. CDR3 DNA: TGTGCCAGCAGCCGAGACCTAACTAGCGGAGTCTACAATGAGCAGTTCTTC.

The chain employs TRBV6-2 or TRBV6-3 and TRBJ1-6; D is unresolved. CDR1 MNHEY and CDR2 SVGEGT come from the germline V gene. Trimming pared 3 bases from V and 9 bases from J, leaving 12 bases between. The CDR3 is 14 amino acids. The CDR3 region is CASSYLAGSSPLHF. The CDR3 nucleotides read TGTGCCAGCAGTTATCTGGCAGGCTCTTCACCCCTCCACTTT.

The chain joins TRBV12-3 or TRBV12-4 to TRBJ1-1; D gene unclear. This CDR3 is built from 13 residues. V lost 2 bases and J 5 bases, leaving 9 bases between the germline ends. Here the CDR3 reads CASSLNSLTEAFF. CDR3 nucleotides: TGTGCCAGCAGTTTAAACAGCCTAACTGAAGCTTTCTTT.

V usage is TRBV28 and J usage is TRBJ1-2, with D hard to call. In germline, CDR1 is MDHEN, CDR2 SYDVKM. This CDR3 is built from 12 residues. Trimming cost V 4 bases and J 8 bases, with 11 bases left between them. Written as DNA, the CDR3 is TGTGCCAGCAGTTGGGGAGAGAACGGCTACACCTTC. Residues: CASSWGENGYTF.

The chain combines TRBV14 with TRBJ2-5, with 11 positions matching TRBD2. Germline V gene lookup returns CDR1 SGHDN and CDR2 FVKESK. There are 16 residues in the CDR3. Germline trimming cut 4 bases from V and 2 bases from J; bases unmatched to any gene: 6. The CDR3 region is CASSPRTSGLQETQYF. DNA for the CDR3: TGTGCCAGCAGCCCGCGGACTAGCGGGCTACAAGAGACCCAGTACTTC. The variable domain in full, completed from reference TRBV14 and TRBJ2-5, reads EAGVTQFPSHSVIEKGQTVTLRCDPISGHDNLYWYRRVMGKEIKFLLHFVKESKQDESGMPNNRFLAERTGGTYSTLKVQPAELEDSGVYFCASSPRTSGLQETQYFGPGTRLLVL.

The chain is built from TRBV6-5 and TRBJ1-2; D not resolved. Germline values: CDR1 MNHEY, CDR2 SVGAGI. The CDR3 is 13 residues long. The V and J ends lost 6 bases and 3 bases respectively, with 11 bases between them. The CDR3 sequence is CASRGGRYYGYTF. The CDR3 DNA reads TGTGCCAGCAGGGGAGGACGGTACTATGGCTACACCTTC.

The genes are TRBV5-5 and TRBJ2-7, with TRBD1 matching 8 bases. CDR3 size: 14 residues. Germline CDR1 is SGHKS and CDR2 is YYEKEE (reference sequence). The V and J ends lost 6 bases and 2 bases, in that order; junction bases with no gene match: 7. Here the CDR3 DNA reads TGTGCCAGCACCCTATTACAGGGGGCCTACGAGCAGTACTTC. Its translation: CASTLLQGAYEQYF.

For the CDR3, the DNA is TGTGCCAGCAGCTTGCGACAGGGTGGTCAGCCCCAGCATTTT. Protein: CASSLRQGGQPQHF. The chain employs TRBV5-5 and TRBJ1-5, with 7 bases lining up with TRBD1. After removal of 1 base from V and 6 bases from J, the junction contained 4 bases not matched to a gene. The CDR3 spans 14 residues. Germline values: CDR1 SGHKS, CDR2 YYEKEE (reference sequence).

V and J are TRBV28 and TRBJ2-7, with TRBD1 matching 10 bases. The CDR3 spans 14 residues. Germline V gene sequence: CDR1 MDHEN, CDR2 SYDVKM. The trim removed 10 bases at V and 3 bases at J, leaving 9 bases unmatched. The CDR3 reads CAKNGTGDFYEQYF. The CDR3 DNA reads TGTGCCAAGAATGGGACAGGGGATTTCTACGAGCAGTACTTC.

The chain has TRBV6-6 and TRBJ2-5; 10 bases match TRBD2. V shed 6 bases, J shed 0 bases, and the junction held 7 bases outside the gene matches. CDR1 and CDR2 from the germline V gene are MNHNY and SVGAGI (reference sequence). The CDR3 length is 16 residues. The CDR3 DNA follows: TGTGCCAGCAGGGGTACTAGCGGGGCGTACCAAGAGACCCAGTACTTC. It encodes CASRGTSGAYQETQYF.

The chain is built from TRBV4-2 and TRBJ1-1, with 8 bases fitting TRBD1. J was trimmed by 4 bases and V by 4 bases; bases with no gene match: 11. CDR1 and CDR2 from the germline V gene are LGHNA and YNFKEQ. This CDR3 has 16 residues. The CDR3 sequence is CASSLGDRRESTEAFF. The CDR3 DNA is TGTGCCAGCAGCCTGGGGGACAGGAGGGAGTCCACTGAAGCTTTCTTT.

The genes are TRBV5-1 and TRBJ1-1; TRBD1 matches at 9 bases. The CDR3 covers 14 residues. Germline V lookup: CDR1 SGHRS, CDR2 YFSETQ. The V segment lost 4 bases and the J segment 1 base; nucleotides outside the gene matches: 2. CDR3 sequence reads: CASSRGQGNTEAFF. The CDR3 DNA is TGCGCCAGCAGCCGGGGACAGGGGAACACTGAAGCTTTCTTT.

Only one count was recorded for this clone. This rearrangement joins TRBV28 to TRBJ2-7; TRBD2 aligns across 7 bases. Germline assignment: CDR1 MDHEN and CDR2 SYDVKM. CDR3 size: 14 residues. V was pared by 6 bases and J by 6 bases, with 11 bases of the junction left unmatched. CDR3 bases: TGTGCCAGCAGGTCAGGCGGCGGGAGCCGCGAGCAGTACTTC. This gives the protein CASRSGGGSREQYF.

This chain connects TRBV9 to TRBJ2-1; a possible D gene is TRBD2 (6 bases). V shed 0 bases and J shed 6 bases, with 16 bases lying between them. This CDR3 region has 16 residues. Germline V gives CDR1 SGDLS, CDR2 YYNGEE. CDR3 DNA sequence: TGTGCCAGCAGCGTAGGCGGGACGGGAGCTAGCAATGAGCAGTTCTTC. Translated, it gives CASSVGGTGASNEQFF.

The chain combines TRBV21-1 with TRBJ2-2; the DNA was not compared with TRBD2, the D call given in the table. TRBV21-1 counts as a pseudogene. This CDR3 spans 17 amino acids. CDR3 sequence: CARPNSGTRYFSGELFF. CDR3 nucleotide sequence: TGTGCCAGACCAAATAGCGGGACGCGGTACTTTTCGGGGGAGCTGTTTTTT.

This clone was observed a single time. The genes are TRBV12-3 or TRBV12-4 and TRBJ2-7, with TRBD1 matching 8 bases. The CDR3 extends over 12 amino acids. Losses at the gene ends were 5 bases for V and 4 bases for J; bases not matched to a gene: 1. The CDR3 loop is CASSRTGYEQYF. The CDR3 DNA reads TGTGCCAGCAGTCGGACAGGGTACGAGCAGTACTTC.

The rearrangement uses TRBV10-3 and TRBJ2-4, with TRBD1 as a possible D gene (6 bases). Germline-derived CDR1 and CDR2 are ENHRY and SYGVKD. With 4 bases removed from V and 13 bases from J, the gap between germline ends came to 11 bases. The CDR3 is 11 amino acids. CDR3 in DNA: TGTGCCATCAGTGGGTCAGGGGTGCAGTACTTC. Its translation is CAISGSGVQYF.

This sequence joins TRBV6-5 and TRBJ2-3, with 7 positions matching TRBD1. Looked up from germline, CDR1 is MNHEY and CDR2 is SVGAGI. V shed 0 bases and J 4 bases; nucleotides not matched to a gene: 4. This CDR3 has 15 amino acids. For the CDR3, the DNA is TGTGCCAGCAGTTACTCAAACAGGGGTTCAGATACGCAGTATTTT. Translating gives CASSYSNRGSDTQYF.

This clone was counted between two and nine times. V is TRBV7-2 and J is TRBJ2-7; 9 nucleotides align to TRBD2. Germline V CDR1 and CDR2: SGHTA, FQGNSA. The CDR3 covers 14 residues. Losses at the gene ends were 3 bases for V and 6 bases for J; bases not matched to a gene: 6. The CDR3 DNA reads TGTGCCAGCAGCTTCAGTAGCGGGAGAGGCGAGCAGTACTTC. This sequence encodes CASSFSSGRGEQYF.

This sequence joins TRBV7-2 and TRBJ2-3, with TRBD2 as a possible D gene (6 bases). This CDR3 is built from 15 residues. The V end lost 7 bases, the J end lost 0 bases, and 14 bases lay between the germline ends. The V gene's germline CDR1 is SGHTA and CDR2 FQGNSA. In DNA form, the CDR3 reads TGTGCCAGCACCCAACTAGCTACTAGCACAGATACGCAGTATTTT. This codes for CASTQLATSTDTQYF.

The chain combines TRBV5-8 with TRBJ2-7; 10 positions match TRBD2. Germline V gives CDR1 SGHTS, CDR2 YDEGEE. The CDR3 is made up of 15 amino acids. V shed 4 bases, J shed 3 bases, and the junction held 7 bases outside the gene matches. For the CDR3, the DNA is TGTGCCAGCAGCACTCCGGGACTAGCGTACTACGAGCAGTACTTC. Its protein is CASSTPGLAYYEQYF.

This clone was seen only once. This rearrangement joins TRBV3-1 (or the pseudogene TRBV3-2) to TRBJ2-1; D might be TRBD2 (6 bases). Germline loops: CDR1 LGHDT, CDR2 YNNKEL (reference sequence). The germline V and J ends were trimmed by 0 bases and 2 bases, with 11 bases remaining between them. This CDR3 is 16 amino acids long. DNA of the CDR3: TGTGCCAGCAGCCAAGATACTAGCTCGGCCTACAATGAGCAGTTCTTC. Its translation: CASSQDTSSAYNEQFF.